Listed here are 25 T cell receptor beta chains from one sample, sequenced in a study of shared clonotypes between healthy human individuals. Libraries were prepared by immunoSEQ multiplex PCR; TCRdb keeps only in-frame clonotypes and omits some of them. Of about 690,000 clones in the sample, around 91% were seen once. Sequencing was done on a sample of memory CD8+ T cells from PBMCs. The subset here: CD45RO+ cells pooled with CCR7-negative TemRA cells. The receptors originated from a man between 18 and 35 years old in good health. Some clones in this sample may be carry-over from other donors' samples.

V and J are TRBV6-1 and TRBJ2-7; no clear D gene. The CDR3 is 12 amino acids. The V and J ends lost 8 bases and 0 bases respectively, with 8 bases between them. Germline V lookup: CDR1 MNHNS, CDR2 SASEGT. CDR3 DNA sequence: TGTGCCAGCTTAACTTTCTCCTACGAGCAGTACTTC. Its protein product is CASLTFSYEQYF.

The chain uses TRBV18 and TRBJ2-7; D may be TRBD2 (5 bases). Germline V gives CDR1 KGHSH, CDR2 LQKENI. With 5 bases removed from V and 0 bases from J, the gap between germline ends came to 14 bases. The CDR3 loop spans 15 amino acids. This chain's CDR3 is CASSSDRGSSYEQYF. Here the CDR3 DNA reads TGTGCCAGCTCATCCGACCGGGGAAGCTCCTACGAGCAGTACTTC.

The chain links TRBV10-2 to TRBJ2-1; 9 nucleotides match TRBD2. Germline loops: CDR1 WSHSY, CDR2 SAAADI. CDR3 length: 13 amino acids. CDR3 region: CAAAGGPPNEQFF. DNA for the CDR3: TGCGCGGCGGCGGGAGGGCCACCGAATGAGCAGTTCTTC.

This clone was observed a handful of times. The genes are TRBV5-1 and TRBJ1-1; D gene uncertain. Trimming removed 4 bases at V and 8 bases at J, with 15 bases between. Per germline, CDR1 SGHRS and CDR2 YFSETQ. This CDR3 has 13 amino acids. CDR3 nucleotides: TGCGCCAGCAGCCCTCGGGGTGGAGAGGAAGCTTTCTTT. It yields the protein CASSPRGGEEAFF.

The V gene is TRBV27, the J gene TRBJ1-5, with 12 bases that match TRBD1. Germline V gene data show CDR1 as MNHEY and CDR2 as SMNVEV (reference sequence). This CDR3 is 16 amino acids long. V was pared by 4 bases and J by 6 bases, with 7 bases of the junction left unmatched. The CDR3 DNA is TGTGCCAGCAGTTCGACCGGGACAGGGGGCAGTCAGCCCCAGCATTTT. It yields the protein CASSSTGTGGSQPQHF.

The rearrangement uses TRBV7-9 and TRBJ2-6, with 8 bases identical to TRBD1. Trimming cost V 2 bases and J 0 bases; bases outside gene matches: 3. Germline assignment: CDR1 SEHNR and CDR2 FQNEAQ (reference sequence). The CDR3 is made up of 17 amino acids. In DNA, the CDR3 is TGTGCCAGCAGCTTAAGGGACAGGCACTCTGGGGCCAACGTCCTGACTTTC. Translating gives CASSLRDRHSGANVLTF. Looking up the rest from reference TRBV7-9 and TRBJ2-6 gives the full variable domain: DTGVSQNPRHKITKRGQNVTFRCDPISEHNRLYWYRQTLGQGPEFLTYFQNEAQLEKSRLLSDRFSAERPKGSFSTLEIQRTEQGDSAMYLCASSLRDRHSGANVLTFGAGSRLTVL.

Here the CDR3 DNA reads TGTGCCAGCAAGGGGTATCGGGGACCGGATTCGGGAGAGCAGTTCTTC. Its protein is CASKGYRGPDSGEQFF. V is TRBV7-9 and J is TRBJ2-1, with D perhaps assigned TRBD1 or TRBD2 (5 bases each). The ends were cut back, 7 bases at V and 10 bases at J, with 26 bases in the middle. Germline-derived CDR1 and CDR2 are SEHNR and FQNEAQ (reference sequence). The CDR3 totals 16 residues.

This sequence joins TRBV4-2 and TRBJ2-3; 8 bases fit TRBD2. CDR1 LGHNA and CDR2 YNFKEQ come from the germline V gene. After removal of 3 bases from V and 1 base from J, the junction contained 6 bases not matched to a gene. CDR3 length: 16 residues. As DNA, the CDR3 is TGTGCCAGCAGCCATGCCAGCGGGAGTGGCACAGATACGCAGTATTTT. Amino acids: CASSHASGSGTDTQYF.

Points on this clone: In the same sample, other DNA sequences code for this CDR3. V usage is TRBV27 and J usage is TRBJ2-3; tentative D call: TRBD2 (5 bases). CDR1 is MNHEY, CDR2 SMNVEV, per germline (reference sequence). The CDR3 has 11 amino acids. Trimming removed 6 bases at V and 6 bases at J, with 7 bases between. The CDR3, as DNA: TGTGCCAGCAGCCCGGGGGATACGCAGTATTTT. This codes for CASSPGDTQYF.

Points on this clone: This CDR3 is also generated by other DNA sequences in the sample. The chain recombines TRBV27 with TRBJ2-7; 8 nucleotides agree with TRBD2. Germline V lookup: CDR1 MNHEY, CDR2 SMNVEV (reference sequence). V trimming: 3 bases; J trimming: 4 bases; junction bases outside the gene matches: 2. CDR3 size: 13 residues. The CDR3 nucleotides read TGTGCCAGCAGTTTCAGCGGGAGTTACGAGCAGTACTTC. The encoded protein is CASSFSGSYEQYF.

The sample holds a few counts of this clone. J is TRBJ1-2 and V is TRBV7-9; unclear D gene. Germline loops: CDR1 SEHNR, CDR2 FQNEAQ (reference sequence). This CDR3 has 12 amino acids. V was trimmed by 0 bases and J by 6 bases, leaving 5 bases between them. The CDR3 here is CASSLAVDGYTF. The CDR3 DNA sequence: TGTGCCAGCAGCTTAGCGGTGGATGGCTACACCTTC.

CDR3 bases: TGTGCCATCACGGATATGGACTATGGCTACACCTTC. Its translation: CAITDMDYGYTF. The V and J genes are TRBV10-3 and TRBJ1-2; D is uncertain. Trimming left V 7 bases short and J 3 bases short, with 9 bases between. This CDR3 spans 12 amino acids. Germline lookup yields CDR1 ENHRY and CDR2 SYGVKD.

CDR3 amino acids: CASSYEPWDTQYF. The CDR3 coding sequence is TGTGCCAGCAGCTACGAACCTTGGGATACGCAGTATTTT. This sequence joins TRBV7-9 and TRBJ2-3; D not resolved. Trimming stripped 4 bases from V and 6 bases from J, with 11 bases between. Germline V gives CDR1 SEHNR, CDR2 FQNEAQ (reference sequence). This CDR3 region has 13 residues.

The V gene is TRBV9, the J gene TRBJ1-3, with D perhaps TRBD1 (5 bases). From germline, CDR1 is SGDLS and CDR2 YYNGEE. The CDR3 runs to 14 residues. V lost 3 bases and J lost 2, with 9 bases in between. CDR3 bases: TGTGCCAGCAGCGAAGGGGATACTGGAAACACCATATATTTT. It codes for CASSEGDTGNTIYF.

This chain connects TRBV5-6 to TRBJ1-1, with 8 bases that match TRBD1. Germline CDR1 reads SGHDT; CDR2 reads YYEEEE. The CDR3 is made up of 14 amino acids. Unmatched junction bases numbered 2, after V lost 0 bases and J lost 4 bases. CDR3 in DNA: TGTGCCAGCAGCTTGGGCACAGGGGGCACTGAAGCTTTCTTT. This translates into CASSLGTGGTEAFF.

In its sample, this clone was seen once. The rearrangement joins TRBV28 to TRBJ1-1; no clear D gene. V dropped 5 bases and J dropped 1 base, with 5 bases sitting between them. Germline V gene data show CDR1 as MDHEN and CDR2 as SYDVKM. The CDR3 runs 12 residues. The CDR3 DNA sequence: TGTGCCAGCAGTCGGCAGAACACTGAAGCTTTCTTT. It yields the protein CASSRQNTEAFF.

The V gene is TRBV7-9, the J gene TRBJ2-7; TRBD1 agrees at 9 bases. V lost 6 bases and J lost 3; bases outside the gene matches: 3. Germline CDR1 is SEHNR and CDR2 is FQNEAQ (reference sequence). This CDR3 is 13 amino acids long. The chain's CDR3 is CASRGGQGYEQYF. The CDR3 coding sequence is TGTGCCAGCAGGGGGGGACAGGGCTACGAGCAGTACTTC.

This clone was seen just once. The chain has TRBV2 and TRBJ2-1, with 10 bases aligning to TRBD1. The germline V gene encodes CDR1 SNHLY and CDR2 FYNNEI. The CDR3 contains 15 residues. Trimming at V came to 6 bases and at J to 4 bases, leaving 6 bases not matched to a gene. The CDR3 DNA sequence: TGTGCCAGCAGGACTGACAGGGGGCAGTACAATGAGCAGTTCTTC. This encodes CASRTDRGQYNEQFF.

V is TRBV7-8 and J is TRBJ1-5, with a tentative D call TRBD1 (5 bases). CDR3 length: 16 residues. Trimming shortened V by 5 bases and J by 2 bases, and 16 bases separated the two germline ends. In germline, CDR1 is SGHVS, CDR2 FQNEAQ. In DNA form, the CDR3 reads TGTGCCAGCAGCACAACAATGTGGGGACGCAATCAGCCCCAGCATTTT. Protein product: CASSTTMWGRNQPQHF.

The chain links TRBV7-9 to TRBJ2-3; no reliable D call. Germline lookup yields CDR1 SEHNR and CDR2 FQNEAQ (reference sequence). The CDR3 has 10 residues. Between the trimmed V and J ends, which lost 11 bases and 2 bases, there was a span of 5 bases. The CDR3 reads CASDTDTQYF. The CDR3 coding sequence is TGTGCCTCTGACACAGATACGCAGTATTTT.

This clone has just one count. The CDR3 region has the DNA TGTGCCAGCAGCATCATACACAGGGAGGGGCTAGCGGACACAGATACGCAGTATTTT. Protein sequence: CASSIIHREGLADTDTQYF. The rearrangement links TRBV21-1 to TRBJ2-3; the table's D gene call, TRBD2, was not cross checked with the DNA. TRBV21-1 is annotated as a pseudogene. This CDR3 has 19 amino acids.

The chain is built from TRBV6-5 and TRBJ1-5, with D hard to call. Deletions cut 6 bases from V and 16 bases from J, with 10 bases between. This CDR3 region has 9 residues. Germline CDR1 reads MNHEY; CDR2 reads SVGAGI. The chain's CDR3 is CASSPPPHF. The CDR3 DNA reads as TGTGCCAGCAGCCCTCCCCCCCATTTT.

V is TRBV9 and J is TRBJ2-7; a weak D match, TRBD2 (5 bases). This CDR3 spans 17 amino acids. V was shortened by 0 bases and J by 1 base, with 17 bases between the two germline ends. Germline CDR1 and CDR2: SGDLS and YYNGEE. DNA for the CDR3: TGTGCCAGCAGCGTAGCCGCGGACCCTCGAGGGTCCTACGAGCAGTACTTC. Protein: CASSVAADPRGSYEQYF.

This rearrangement joins TRBV25-1 to TRBJ1-2; D is ambiguous. Trimming cost V 6 bases and J 8 bases, with 10 bases left between them. Germline CDR1 MGHDK, CDR2 SYGVNS. The CDR3 totals 11 residues. The CDR3 bases are TGTGCCAGCAGATACTCCAGGGGCTACACCTTC. It encodes CASRYSRGYTF.

This chain links TRBV28 with TRBJ2-1; D remains ambiguous. V was cut by 4 bases and J by 2 bases, with 15 bases left in between. Germline V gene sequence: CDR1 MDHEN, CDR2 SYDVKM. This CDR3 is built from 16 residues. The CDR3 nucleotides are TGTGCCAGCAGTTCACCCCTCTGGGCGACCTACAATGAGCAGTTCTTC. Translating gives CASSSPLWATYNEQFF.